This paragraph covers one T cell receptor beta chain sequence. Stated time point: healthy volunteer bleed at 6 weeks. Before extraction, the whole blood was not fractionated, and total RNA was taken from it. This sample was taken from a study of human T cells and chemical hapten exposure. TCRdb redid the calling of the RACE reads with MiXCR, one entry per CDR3 protein. Among around 80,000 distinct CDR3 sequences, about 9% were seen once, and the ten largest hold over 1.5%. Deletions cut 3 bases from V and 1 base from J, with 7 bases between. This CDR3 has 14 amino acids. Germline loops: CDR1 MNHEY, CDR2 SMNVEV (reference sequence).

The chain joins TRBV27 to TRBJ2-1, with D maybe TRBD1 (6 bases). The specimen was whole blood. This clonotype originated in a male donor in good health. Some clones in this sample may be carry-over from other donors' samples. CDR3 in amino acids: CASSFDRSYNEQFF. As DNA, the CDR3 is TGTGCCAGCAGTTTCGACAGGTCCTACAATGAGCAGTTCTTC.